This T cell receptor beta chain was identified during a study of T cells in Graves' hyperthyroidism and ophthalmopathy. Amplification targeted TCR beta CDR3 regions from RNA transcripts. The TCR CDR3 was amplified in a first-round RT-PCR using the HTBI primer set. TCRdb reprocessed the multiplex PCR reads with MiXCR, giving one entry per CDR3 protein. Among around 600,000 distinct CDR3 sequences, 14% were seen once, and the ten largest hold roughly an eighth. Overall study findings and caveats: Stable hyperthyroidism and ophthalmopathy were separated using 13 V-J signatures. In validation, the model predicted ophthalmopathy. These predictions came a median about 6 months before onset. Most clonotypes expanded in thyroid above 0.001 were likewise present in blood.

Germline V lookup: CDR1 SGHVS, CDR2 FQNEAQ. The V segment lost 7 bases and the J segment 3 bases; nucleotides outside the gene matches: 12. The CDR3 is 17 residues long. This clonotype was picked up a small number of times. Its antigen is currently unknown. Diagnoses were made from clinical symptoms, serum measures (thyroxine and TRAb), thyroid ultrasound and orbital computed tomography. Sequencing input: blood. This chain links TRBV7-8 with TRBJ2-7; 13 bases match TRBD2. This sequence was found in a woman aged 50 to 60 with Graves' ophthalmopathy. The CDR3, as DNA: TGTGCCAGCACGGGGACTAGCGGGATCAAATCCCACTACGAGCAGTACTTC. Translated, it gives CASTGTSGIKSHYEQYF. The variable domain in full, completed from reference TRBV7-8 and TRBJ2-7, reads GAGVSQSPRYKVAKRGQDVALRCDPISGHVSLFWYQQALGQGPEFLTYFQNEAQLDKSGLPSDRFFAERPEGSVSTLKIQRTQQEDSAVYLCASTGTSGIKSHYEQYFGPGTRLTVT.